What follows are 32 T cell receptor beta chains derived from one specimen sequenced in a study of cytomegalovirus exposure and HLA in healthy donors. Use of 60 Vbeta and 13 Jbeta primers characterized the PCR. Method: immunoSEQ multiplex PCR; TCRdb's copy keeps in-frame clones and lacks some. The sample gives approximately 190,000 clones, about four fifths of which show up once; 0.098% is in the top ten. Input material: PBMCs. All receptors come from a boy under 10 years old in good health and CMV-seronegative.

The chain links TRBV18 to TRBJ2-7; TRBD2 matches 7 bases. After removal of 3 bases from V and 3 bases from J, the junction contained 5 bases not matched to a gene. The CDR3 runs to 14 residues. Germline lookup yields CDR1 KGHSH and CDR2 LQKENI. The CDR3 sequence is CASSPGGTHYEQYF. CDR3 bases: TGTGCCAGCTCACCGGGAGGGACGCACTACGAGCAGTACTTC.

A note on this clone: In this CDR3 the conserved last residue, phenylalanine or tryptophan, is missing, so a read error is likely. The chain couples TRBV30 to TRBJ1-2, with D possibly TRBD1 on 5 matching bases. Germline V gene data show CDR1 as GTSNPN and CDR2 as SVGIG (reference sequence). There are 13 residues in the CDR3. V lost 5 bases to trimming and J lost 5 bases, with 15 bases between them. The CDR3 here is CAWDVGGLYGYTV. The CDR3 nucleotides are TGTGCCTGGGATGTTGGGGGGTTGTATGGCTACACCGTC.

The gene calls are TRBV15 and TRBJ2-1, with 10 positions matching TRBD1. The V gene's germline CDR1 is LNHNV and CDR2 YYDKDF (reference sequence). This CDR3 has 16 amino acids. V lost 3 bases to trimming and J lost 5 bases; unmatched junction nucleotides: 7. CDR3 in DNA: TGTGCCACCAGCAGGGCCCGCGGACAGGGGGACAATGAGCAGTTCTTC. Its translation is CATSRARGQGDNEQFF.

CDR3 nucleotide sequence: TGTGCCAGCGGTGACAGGCCCATTCAAGAGACCCAGTACTTC. Translating gives CASGDRPIQETQYF. The genes are TRBV6-5 and TRBJ2-5; D possibly corresponds to TRBD1 (6 bases). Germline-derived CDR1 and CDR2 are MNHEY and SVGAGI. Trimming stripped 8 bases from V and 2 bases from J, with 15 bases between. CDR3 length equals 14 residues.

Regarding this clone: The same CDR3 also results from other DNA sequences found in this sample. Here the CDR3 reads CASSSQGYEQYF. The CDR3 bases are TGTGCCAGCAGCTCCCAGGGATACGAGCAGTACTTC. This chain links TRBV7-9 with TRBJ2-7; the D gene is possibly TRBD1 (5 bases). Trimming removed 4 bases from V and 4 bases from J, with 8 bases in between. The CDR3 is made up of 12 amino acids. CDR1 SEHNR and CDR2 FQNEAQ come from the germline V gene (reference sequence).

This rearrangement joins TRBV2 to TRBJ1-6; D not resolved. Trimming left V 7 bases short and J 0 bases short, with 10 bases between. CDR1 is SNHLY and CDR2 is FYNNEI in the germline V gene. The CDR3 runs to 15 residues. The CDR3, as DNA: TGTGCCAGCAAAAGGGAGGTCTCCTATAATTCACCCCTCCACTTT. Residues: CASKREVSYNSPLHF.

This clone appeared once. The CDR3 region is CASSYSGGSYNEQFF. CDR3 nucleotide sequence: TGTGCCAGCAGTTACTCAGGGGGCTCCTACAATGAGCAGTTCTTC. This rearrangement joins TRBV6-6 to TRBJ2-1; D possibly corresponds to TRBD1 (6 bases). The CDR3 contains 15 residues. V was clipped by 0 bases and J by 0 bases, with 6 bases between them. The germline V gene has CDR1 MNHNY and CDR2 SVGAGI (reference sequence).

This chain links TRBV5-3 with TRBJ2-1, with TRBD2 matching over 16 bases. TRBV5-3 is an open reading frame whose function is uncertain. V was clipped by 4 bases and J by 8 bases; unmatched bases: 6. The CDR3 consists of 16 residues. This CDR3 reads CARSGGLAGGDHEQFF. CDR3 coding DNA: TGTGCCAGAAGCGGGGGACTAGCGGGGGGGGATCATGAGCAGTTCTTC.

The chain carries TRBV4-1 and TRBJ2-5, with D possibly matching TRBD2 (5 bases). Germline V gene sequence: CDR1 MGHRA, CDR2 YSYEKL. CDR3 length: 15 residues. V lost 1 base and J 0 bases, leaving 9 bases between the germline ends. CDR3 nucleotide sequence: TGCGCCAGCAGCCAAGGGGTAGCGTACCAAGAGACCCAGTACTTC. Protein: CASSQGVAYQETQYF.

This sequence joins TRBV11-2 and TRBJ1-2, with D unclear. Germline CDR1 is SGHAT and CDR2 is FQNNGV. Between the trimmed V and J ends, which lost 0 bases and 7 bases, there was a span of 12 bases. The CDR3 is made up of 14 amino acids. This CDR3 is CASSLDVAGGGYTF. As DNA, the CDR3 is TGTGCCAGCAGCTTAGATGTCGCGGGTGGTGGCTACACCTTC.

The rearrangement joins TRBV4-2 to TRBJ2-7; 11 nucleotides match TRBD1. V lost 6 bases to trimming and J lost 2 bases; unmatched junction nucleotides: 3. Germline assignment: CDR1 LGHNA and CDR2 YNFKEQ. The CDR3 spans 14 residues. CDR3 in amino acids: CASRRTGGPYEQYF. The CDR3, as DNA: TGTGCCAGCAGACGGACAGGGGGCCCCTACGAGCAGTACTTC.

The DNA for the CDR3 is TGTGCCAGCAGCTGGGGACAGGGCTCCTACGAGCAGTACTTC. Protein sequence: CASSWGQGSYEQYF. The V and J genes are TRBV5-5 and TRBJ2-7; 9 bases map to TRBD1. Germline V gene lookup returns CDR1 SGHKS and CDR2 YYEKEE (reference sequence). J lost 0 bases, V lost 3 bases, and 1 base had no gene match. This CDR3 contains 14 residues.

This chain connects TRBV4-2 to TRBJ2-1; 14 bases are a match to TRBD2. Looked up from germline, CDR1 is LGHNA and CDR2 is YNFKEQ. With V trimmed by 3 bases and J by 10 bases, 8 bases remained unmatched. This CDR3 comprises 16 residues. This CDR3 reads CASSQETSGGAGEQFF. Here the CDR3 DNA reads TGTGCCAGCAGCCAGGAGACTAGCGGGGGGGCCGGGGAGCAGTTCTTC.

The chain couples TRBV9 to TRBJ2-3, with 8 bases that match TRBD2. This CDR3 contains 15 residues. Unmatched junction bases numbered 6, after V lost 4 bases and J lost 2 bases. Germline CDR1 is SGDLS and CDR2 is YYNGEE. The CDR3 spells CASSLGGGDTDTQYF. For the CDR3, the DNA is TGTGCCAGCAGCCTCGGGGGGGGAGACACAGATACGCAGTATTTT.

This clone was detected only once. The chain recombines TRBV7-8 with TRBJ2-5; a possible D gene is TRBD2 (6 bases). Trimming left V 3 bases short and J 5 bases short, with 19 bases between. The germline gives CDR1 SGHVS, CDR2 FQNEAQ. The length of the CDR3 is 16 residues. This CDR3 reads CASSFKGSGSVETQYF. The CDR3 bases are TGTGCCAGCAGCTTCAAAGGGTCCGGGAGTGTGGAGACCCAGTACTTC.

This clone occurred a few times. The gene calls are TRBV7-9 and TRBJ2-7, with a possible D match to TRBD1 (6 bases). CDR1 and CDR2 from the germline V gene are SEHNR and FQNEAQ (reference sequence). The V end was cut by 0 bases, the J end by 2 bases, with 14 bases between. CDR3 length: 16 residues. The CDR3, as DNA: TGTGCCAGCAGCTTAGCCTACGGGACACAGCCCTACGAGCAGTACTTC. Its protein is CASSLAYGTQPYEQYF. The full variable domain, with the rest looked up from reference TRBV7-9 and TRBJ2-7, is DTGVSQNPRHKITKRGQNVTFRCDPISEHNRLYWYRQTLGQGPEFLTYFQNEAQLEKSRLLSDRFSAERPKGSFSTLEIQRTEQGDSAMYLCASSLAYGTQPYEQYFGPGTRLTVT.

The chain links TRBV7-3 to TRBJ1-2, with 7 nucleotides matching TRBD1. From germline, CDR1 is SGHTA and CDR2 FQGTGA. The CDR3 length is 13 residues. With 3 bases clipped from V and 6 bases from J, the junction kept 4 bases outside the gene matches. CDR3 sequence reads: CASSFRGGDGYTF. DNA for the CDR3: TGTGCCAGCAGCTTTCGAGGGGGCGATGGCTACACCTTC.

There are a few counts of this clone. The CDR3 nucleotides read TGTGCCAGCGGGGGGACAGAGTCGAACACTGAAGCTTTCTTT. Its protein is CASGGTESNTEAFF. The J gene is TRBJ1-1, the V gene TRBV6-1, with 7 bases lining up with TRBD1. CDR1 MNHNS and CDR2 SASEGT come from the germline V gene. V dropped 8 bases and J dropped 1; count of bases not matched to a gene: 7. This CDR3 is built from 14 residues.

The V call is TRBV7-9, the J call TRBJ2-2, with D perhaps TRBD1 (5 bases). Trimming removed 5 bases at V and 6 bases at J, with 22 bases between. This CDR3 is built from 17 residues. The germline V gene encodes CDR1 SEHNR and CDR2 FQNEAQ (reference sequence). The CDR3 DNA reads TGTGCCAGCAGCCAATACCCACGTAGCAGGGTCGCCGGGGAGCTGTTTTTT. It encodes CASSQYPRSRVAGELFF. Combining the CDR3 with reference TRBV7-9 and TRBJ2-2 gives the whole variable domain DTGVSQNPRHKITKRGQNVTFRCDPISEHNRLYWYRQTLGQGPEFLTYFQNEAQLEKSRLLSDRFSAERPKGSFSTLEIQRTEQGDSAMYLCASSQYPRSRVAGELFFGEGSRLTVL.

The chain uses TRBV5-5 and TRBJ2-7; 11 bases are a match to TRBD2. V dropped 4 bases and J dropped 2; count of bases not matched to a gene: 5. This CDR3 comprises 15 residues. Germline V gene lookup returns CDR1 SGHKS and CDR2 YYEKEE (reference sequence). The CDR3 region has the DNA TGTGCCAGCAGCGCTCTAGCGGGGGGTACCTACGAGCAGTACTTC. It specifies CASSALAGGTYEQYF.

This clone was picked up a small number of times. This rearrangement joins TRBV4-3 to TRBJ1-2, with D possibly matching TRBD1 (6 bases). From germline, CDR1 is LGHNA and CDR2 YSLEER. This CDR3 is built from 16 residues. Trimming pared 0 bases from V and 0 bases from J, leaving 11 bases between. CDR3 in amino acids: CASSQDEGQTNYGYTF. The CDR3 bases are TGCGCCAGCAGCCAAGATGAAGGACAGACTAACTATGGCTACACCTTC.

CDR3 amino acids: CASSDGAGGAPVDTQYF. The CDR3 DNA follows: TGTGCCAGCAGTGACGGAGCCGGCGGGGCGCCCGTGGATACGCAGTATTTT. The genes are TRBV25-1 and TRBJ2-3, with D possibly matching TRBD2 (6 bases). Deletions cut 3 bases from V and 6 bases from J, with 22 bases between. This CDR3 has 17 residues. The germline V gene has CDR1 MGHDK and CDR2 SYGVNS.

In this sample, this clone turned up a few times. The chain recombines TRBV4-3 with TRBJ2-1, with D possibly matching TRBD2 (6 bases). There are 17 residues in the CDR3. Germline V CDR1 and CDR2: LGHNA, YSLEER. V lost 2 bases to trimming and J lost 3 bases, with 17 bases between them. The CDR3 DNA reads as TGCGCCAGCAGCCAAATGGTCACTCGGGGGAACTACAATGAGCAGTTCTTC. Its protein product is CASSQMVTRGNYNEQFF.

The chain combines TRBV7-3 with TRBJ2-5; possibly TRBD2 for D (6 bases). Germline V gene lookup returns CDR1 SGHTA and CDR2 FQGTGA. Between the trimmed V and J ends, which lost 5 bases and 1 base, there was a span of 11 bases. The CDR3 has 14 residues. Written as DNA, the CDR3 is TGTGCCAGCAGCCCAGGCGGGGCCCAAGAGACCCAGTACTTC. Translation: CASSPGGAQETQYF.

The rearrangement joins TRBV19 to TRBJ1-2; D uncertain. The CDR3 length is 12 residues. CDR1 is LNHDA, CDR2 SQIVND, per germline (reference sequence). The ends were cut back, 1 base at V and 8 bases at J, with 8 bases in the middle. CDR3 nucleotide sequence: TGTGCCAGTAGTATAGGGGGAGAAGGCTACACCTTC. As protein: CASSIGGEGYTF.

The V and J genes are TRBV13 and TRBJ2-3; D gene ambiguous. The V gene's germline CDR1 is PRHDT and CDR2 FYEKMQ (reference sequence). The CDR3 runs to 15 residues. V shed 0 bases and J shed 0 bases, with 7 bases lying between them. The CDR3 bases are TGTGCCAGCAGCTTAGGTCGCAGAAGCACAGATACGCAGTATTTT. Its protein product is CASSLGRRSTDTQYF. The full variable domain, with the rest looked up from reference TRBV13 and TRBJ2-3, is AAGVIQSPRHLIKEKRETATLKCYPIPRHDTVYWYQQGPGQDPQFLISFYEKMQSDKGSIPDRFSAQQFSDYHSELNMSSLELGDSALYFCASSLGRRSTDTQYFGPGTRLTVL.

J is TRBJ1-3 and V is TRBV18; D unclear. Germline V gene sequence: CDR1 KGHSH, CDR2 LQKENI. V was trimmed by 0 bases and J by 4 bases, leaving 4 bases between them. The CDR3 is 13 amino acids. CDR3 coding DNA: TGTGCCAGCTCACCACCCGGGGGAAACACCATATATTTT. It is translated as CASSPPGGNTIYF.

V and J are TRBV18 and TRBJ2-7; 8 nucleotides line up with TRBD1. CDR3 length: 14 residues. The ends lost 2 bases at V and 1 base at J; junction bases unmatched: 1. From germline, CDR1 is KGHSH and CDR2 LQKENI. CDR3 residues: CASSPGTGSYEQYF. CDR3 nucleotide sequence: TGTGCCAGCTCACCAGGGACAGGATCCTACGAGCAGTACTTC.

The chain employs TRBV19 and TRBJ2-1; 8 bases align to TRBD2. V shed 5 bases and J 7 bases; nucleotides not matched to a gene: 10. The CDR3 contains 15 residues. Germline CDR1 and CDR2: LNHDA and SQIVND (reference sequence). CDR3 DNA sequence: TGTGCCAGTAGTCCCCTCGGGGGGGCCGAGAATGAGCAGTTCTTC. Protein sequence: CASSPLGGAENEQFF.

The chain uses TRBV7-9 and TRBJ2-3; weak D call: TRBD2 (7 bases). This CDR3 has 16 amino acids. Trimming took 5 bases from V and 4 from J, leaving 19 bases between them. Germline V lookup: CDR1 SEHNR, CDR2 FQNEAQ (reference sequence). The CDR3 here is CASSRAYGGLSDTQYF. CDR3 nucleotides: TGTGCCAGCAGCCGGGCCTACGGGGGGCTTTCAGATACGCAGTATTTT.

This chain connects TRBV15 to TRBJ2-3, with a weak D call TRBD2 (6 bases). The germline CDR1 and CDR2 sequences are LNHNV and YYDKDF (reference sequence). Trimming left V 4 bases short and J 5 bases short, with 16 bases between. The CDR3 covers 15 residues. The CDR3 bases are TGTGCCACCAGCACAGGCGGGAAGAGGGTAGATACGCAGTATTTT. Translated, it gives CATSTGGKRVDTQYF.

The genes are TRBV29-1 and TRBJ1-2, with D tentatively TRBD1 (6 bases). V was pared by 4 bases and J by 7 bases, with 19 bases between. Germline V gene lookup returns CDR1 SQVTM and CDR2 ANQGSEA. The CDR3 has 14 amino acids. As DNA, the CDR3 is TGCAGCGTTGGGGCGGGGGGGGGCAGGCGTGGCTACACCTTC. Residues: CSVGAGGGRRGYTF.